These T cell receptor beta chains were read from a single sample in a study of neoadjuvant anti-PD-1 for oral cavity cancer. The assay was immunoSEQ multiplex PCR, and TCRdb's table has in-frame clones only and misses some. Of over 30,000 clones in the sample, almost 80% were seen once. Here the sequenced sample was PBMCs, taken after nivolumab (anti-PD-1) treatment. Receptors originate from a person between 40 and 85 years old with oral cavity squamous cell carcinoma. CDR3s include the opening cysteine and the closing phenylalanine or tryptophan. D genes are given only for firm matches.

CDR3aa: CASSLDSWRNQPQHF; d_gene: -; v_gene: TRBV7-2
CDR3aa: CASTSGDEQYF; d_gene: -; v_gene: TRBV5-4
CDR3aa: CASSVDRASGNTIYF; d_gene: -; v_gene: TRBV9
CDR3aa: CATSRALLRGGGELFF; d_gene: -; v_gene: TRBV15
CDR3aa: CAISESGQGADTEAFF; d_gene: TRBD1; v_gene: TRBV10-3
CDR3aa: CASSRTQGGPYEQYF; d_gene: -; v_gene: TRBV5-8
CDR3aa: CASSVRAGTSTDTQYF; d_gene: -; v_gene: TRBV2
CDR3aa: CASSPQGQGGSQPQHF; d_gene: TRBD1; v_gene: TRBV27
CDR3aa: CASSLDNGAVNYGYTF; d_gene: -; v_gene: TRBV4-2
CDR3aa: CASSIRDGENSPLHF; d_gene: -; v_gene: TRBV9
CDR3aa: CASSSRGAGNTIYF; d_gene: -; v_gene: TRBV5-4
CDR3aa: CASSLGRILDTGELFF; d_gene: -; v_gene: TRBV5-1
CDR3aa: CAVSGLAPNEQFF; d_gene: TRBD2; v_gene: TRBV6-5
CDR3aa: CATGTPEDTQYF; d_gene: -; v_gene: TRBV25-1
CDR3aa: CASSSHQITTGNTIYF; d_gene: -; v_gene: TRBV7-2
CDR3aa: CASSLEWGDGANVLTF; d_gene: -; v_gene: TRBV7-3
CDR3aa: CASSLRVMGGVGYEQYF; d_gene: -; v_gene: TRBV5-1
CDR3aa: CASTPRASAGYTF; d_gene: -; v_gene: TRBV5-6
CDR3aa: CASSPSGTPRADTQYF; d_gene: -; v_gene: TRBV5-1
CDR3aa: CASRDRTNTGELFF; d_gene: TRBD1; v_gene: TRBV6-1
CDR3aa: CASSAKGTEEAFF; d_gene: -; v_gene: TRBV6-1
CDR3aa: CASSLRAGGGTDTQYF; d_gene: TRBD2; v_gene: TRBV5-1
CDR3aa: CASRTAGRGTAGELFF; d_gene: -; v_gene: TRBV19
CDR3aa: CATSRRDRELWPQHF; d_gene: TRBD1; v_gene: TRBV15
CDR3aa: CASRETSDRNTGELFF; d_gene: -; v_gene: TRBV5-1
CDR3aa: CASSGQPPPTGELFF; d_gene: -; v_gene: TRBV11-1
CDR3aa: CASSIPSTWGYTF; d_gene: -; v_gene: TRBV19
CDR3aa: CASTPTGLGVAGANVLTF; d_gene: -; v_gene: TRBV27
CDR3aa: CASSLGQVNYGYTF; d_gene: TRBD1; v_gene: TRBV2
CDR3aa: CASSFGQGNAQPQHF; d_gene: TRBD1; v_gene: TRBV7-2
CDR3aa: CASSIVALETQYF; d_gene: -; v_gene: TRBV19
CDR3aa: CASSPHDRGRWTDTQYF; d_gene: TRBD1; v_gene: TRBV27
CDR3aa: CASSPLMDRAGTEAFF; d_gene: TRBD1; v_gene: TRBV28
CDR3aa: CASSLDRVLDTQYF; d_gene: -; v_gene: TRBV5-4
CDR3aa: CASSWGRSGNTIYF; d_gene: -; v_gene: TRBV11-2
CDR3aa: CASTNTGGLSGYTF; d_gene: TRBD1; v_gene: TRBV11-2
CDR3aa: CASSFWGGGLADTQYF; d_gene: TRBD2; v_gene: TRBV7-2
CDR3aa: CASSPDRGNEQFF; d_gene: TRBD1; v_gene: TRBV7-7
CDR3aa: CASSSDPASFYGYTF; d_gene: -; v_gene: TRBV5-1
CDR3aa: CASSLEQGGQPQHF; d_gene: -; v_gene: TRBV5-1
CDR3aa: CASSVRWGTDTQYF; d_gene: -; v_gene: TRBV9
CDR3aa: CSALDRAAYEQYF; d_gene: TRBD1; v_gene: TRBV29-1
CDR3aa: CASSLGVETYEQYF; d_gene: -; v_gene: TRBV7-9
CDR3aa: CASSLVGPYSNQPQHF; d_gene: -; v_gene: TRBV7-2
CDR3aa: CASSQDQGQGWNEQYF; d_gene: TRBD1; v_gene: TRBV4-1
CDR3aa: CASHKQGVDGYTF; d_gene: TRBD1; v_gene: TRBV5-6
CDR3aa: CASSPRGYDYEQYF; d_gene: -; v_gene: TRBV5-1
CDR3aa: CASSQGSGYGNTIYF; d_gene: -; v_gene: TRBV14